This TCR beta chain was sequenced for a study of spatial heterogeneity in lung cancer (dated by TCRdb to the late 2010s). Study-wide context: More beta-chain than alpha-chain transcripts were consistently detected, likely reflecting higher beta-chain transcript abundance. Both alpha and beta chains were TCR-sequenced in samples taken at surgery, namely 220 tumor regions, more than 62 matched nontumor lung samples and 55 to 60 PBMC samples. Nonsynonymous mutation counts, determined by whole-exome sequencing of tumor tissue, were related to TCR repertoire features. In the raw uncorrected reads, each unique combination of TCR and UMI appeared more than ten times on average. TCR alpha and beta repertoires were quantitatively compared across multiple tumor regions, matched nontumor lung and blood in non-small cell lung cancer. Overall study outcomes, separate from this receptor: Ubiquitous expanded tumor TCRs showed up in blood more often at tumor resection than at routine follow-up. Confirming at a functional level the hypothesis that regional TCRs recognize regional mutations was considered to require additional single-cell paired TCR alpha and beta sequencing.

Libraries were constructed by 5' RACE. TCRdb lists the instrument as NextSeq 500. The TCR library protocol attached a unique molecular identifier to each TCR cDNA molecule to allow correction of PCR and sequencing errors. Per the original workflow: Decombinator tools were used for TCR identification, UMI-based error correction and CDR3 extraction. Expanded TCRs were defined as those above a frequency of 2 per 1,000, corresponding to the top 1% of the tumor frequency distribution. Each repertoire was subsampled 100 times to 5,000 TCRs, after which Renyi diversity was computed with the R vegan package. CDR3 similarity networks were built from amino acid triplet string-kernel similarity, with CDR3s being connected when pairwise similarity was above 0.82. TCRdb reprocessing: public reads trimmed at Q25 with fastp, clones called with MiXCR, in-frame beta chains kept. Each entry merges the rows of one CDR3 protein and shows their most common DNA and genes. TCRdb's processing, not the study's, gives the V and J calls here. In all, the sample holds more than 20,000 distinct CDR3 sequences, and 4.6% of those were seen once. The ten largest clonotypes hold nearly 7.5% of the sample.

This clonotype is assessed as medium-sized (0.01 to 0.1%). This receptor's antigen is unknown. The record has no base qualities; no much larger clone is one base away. The meaning of the sample's time point label: sample taken at primary tumor resection. Donors were approximately 72 patients with early-stage, untreated non-small cell lung cancer from the lung TRACERx cohort. For TCR sequencing, whole RNA was extracted from tumor and nontumor lung tissue, or from cryopreserved PBMC samples, and no cell sorting was done. Only patients with enough RNA available from two or more tumor regions were chosen for TCR sequencing. Cut back by 3 bases and 3 bases, the V and J ends lie 8 bases apart. The CDR1 and CDR2 encoded by the germline V gene are SGHNT and YENEEA. Counted from cysteine to phenylalanine, this CDR3 has 13 amino acids. Here the CDR3 DNA is all that survives: 39 bases in frame from base 1.

The chain links TRBV11-3 with TRBJ1-1; the D gene cannot be resolved reliably. This receptor was taken from a male donor with early-stage non-small cell lung cancer. Sequenced here: PBMCs, sampled at surgery. The encoded CDR3 is CASSFAAYTEAFF. The nucleotides are TGTGCCAGCAGCTTCGCAGCCTACACTGAAGCTTTCTTT.